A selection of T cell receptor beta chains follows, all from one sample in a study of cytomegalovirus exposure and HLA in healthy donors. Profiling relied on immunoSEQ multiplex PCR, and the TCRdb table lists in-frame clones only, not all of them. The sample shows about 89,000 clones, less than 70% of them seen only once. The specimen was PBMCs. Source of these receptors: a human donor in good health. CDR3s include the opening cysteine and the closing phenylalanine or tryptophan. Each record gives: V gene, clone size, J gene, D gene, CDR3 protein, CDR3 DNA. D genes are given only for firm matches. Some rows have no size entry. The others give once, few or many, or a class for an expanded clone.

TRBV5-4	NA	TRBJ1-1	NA	CASSLKGHTEAFF	TGTGCCAGCAGCTTAAAGGGGCACACTGAAGCTTTCTTT
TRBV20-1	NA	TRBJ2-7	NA	CSASTGQQYF	TGCAGTGCGTCGACTGGTCAGCAGTACTTC
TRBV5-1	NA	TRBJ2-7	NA	CASSWGEVGTYEQYF	TGCGCCAGCAGCTGGGGGGAGGTAGGGACCTACGAGCAGTACTTC
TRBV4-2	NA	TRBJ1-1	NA	CASSQALRGPEAFF	TGTGCCAGCAGCCAAGCGTTGCGTGGGCCTGAAGCTTTCTTT
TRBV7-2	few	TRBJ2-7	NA	CASSLGRTYEQYF	TGTGCCAGCAGCTTAGGGCGGACCTACGAGCAGTACTTC
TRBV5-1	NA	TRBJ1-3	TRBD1	CASSPGQGVLQLGNTIYF	TGCGCCAGCAGCCCCGGACAGGGAGTACTCCAACTTGGAAACACCATATATTTT
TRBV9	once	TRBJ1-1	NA	CASSQVLGGTEAFF	TGTGCCAGCTCACAGGTCTTAGGGGGTACTGAAGCTTTCTTT
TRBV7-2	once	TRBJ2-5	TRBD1	CASSLGRIRGPGTETQYF	TGTGCCAGCAGCTTGGGTCGAATTAGGGGGCCGGGAACGGAGACCCAGTACTTC
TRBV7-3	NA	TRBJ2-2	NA	CASSPTRNTGELFF	TGTGCCAGCAGCCCGACTCGAAACACCGGGGAGCTGTTTTTT
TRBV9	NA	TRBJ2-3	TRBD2	CASSASGFTDTQYF	TGTGCCAGCAGCGCTAGCGGTTTCACAGATACGCAGTATTTT
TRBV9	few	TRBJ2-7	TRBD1	CASSQTGAYEQYF	TGTGCCAGCAGCCAGACAGGGGCCTACGAGCAGTACTTC
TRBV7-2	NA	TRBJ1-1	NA	CASSLEGTHPAGAEAFF	TGTGCCAGCAGCTTAGAAGGGACACACCCCGCCGGCGCTGAAGCTTTCTTT
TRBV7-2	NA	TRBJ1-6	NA	CASSLIRGYNSPLHF	TGTGCCAGCAGCCTCATCAGGGGATATAATTCACCCCTCCACTTT
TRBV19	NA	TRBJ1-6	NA	CASRGPGEDSPLHF	TGTGCCAGTAGGGGTCCCGGGGAGGATTCACCCCTCCACTTT
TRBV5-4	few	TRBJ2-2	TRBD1	CASSLLQGAGNTGELFF	TGTGCCAGCAGCTTGCTACAGGGGGCGGGGAACACCGGGGAGCTGTTTTTT
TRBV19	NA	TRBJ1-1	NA	CASSTHWEVMNTEAFF	TGTGCCAGTAGTACCCATTGGGAGGTTATGAACACTGAAGCTTTCTTT
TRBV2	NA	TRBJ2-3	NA	CASNFRGTSQSTDTQYF	TGTGCCAGCAATTTCAGGGGTACAAGCCAAAGCACAGATACGCAGTATTTT
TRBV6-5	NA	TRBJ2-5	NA	CASSSQGTVTQYF	TGTGCCAGCAGTTCACAGGGTACCGTGACCCAGTACTTC
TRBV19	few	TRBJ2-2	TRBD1	CASRGQGTGELFF	TGTGCCAGTAGGGGACAGGGGACCGGGGAGCTGTTTTTT
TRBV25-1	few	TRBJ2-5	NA	CASSGAYIQETQYF	TGTGCCAGCAGTGGGGCATACATTCAAGAGACCCAGTACTTC
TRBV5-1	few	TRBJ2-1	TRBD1	CASSLYGDRGPNEQFF	TGCGCCAGCAGCTTGTACGGAGACAGGGGACCCAATGAGCAGTTCTTC
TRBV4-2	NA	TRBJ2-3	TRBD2	CASSQGLGLAGASTDTQYF	TGTGCCAGCAGCCAGGGCCTTGGACTAGCGGGAGCAAGCACAGATACGCAGTATTTT
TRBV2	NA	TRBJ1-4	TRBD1	CASSETLQGAEKLFF	TGTGCCAGCAGTGAAACTCTACAGGGGGCTGAAAAACTGTTTTTT
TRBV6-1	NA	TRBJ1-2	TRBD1	CASSEGLGPGGYGYTF	TGTGCCAGCAGTGAAGGTCTAGGGCCAGGGGGTTATGGCTACACCTTC
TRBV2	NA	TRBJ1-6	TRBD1	CASSQTGRFNSPLHF	TGTGCCAGCAGCCAGACAGGGCGATTCAATTCACCCCTCCACTTT
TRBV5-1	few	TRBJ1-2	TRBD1	CASSLPGGADYGYTF	TGCGCCAGCAGCTTACCAGGGGGCGCGGACTATGGCTACACCTTC
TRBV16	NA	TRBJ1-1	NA	CASSQQQGNTEAFF	TGTGCCAGCAGCCAACAGCAGGGAAACACTGAAGCTTTCTTT
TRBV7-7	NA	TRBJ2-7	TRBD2	CASSTGLAGDEQYF	TGTGCTAGCAGCACGGGACTAGCGGGGGACGAGCAGTACTTC
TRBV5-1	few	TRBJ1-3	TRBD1	CASSLSGTAASGNTIYF	TGCGCCAGCAGCCTTAGCGGGACAGCCGCTTCTGGAAACACCATATATTTT